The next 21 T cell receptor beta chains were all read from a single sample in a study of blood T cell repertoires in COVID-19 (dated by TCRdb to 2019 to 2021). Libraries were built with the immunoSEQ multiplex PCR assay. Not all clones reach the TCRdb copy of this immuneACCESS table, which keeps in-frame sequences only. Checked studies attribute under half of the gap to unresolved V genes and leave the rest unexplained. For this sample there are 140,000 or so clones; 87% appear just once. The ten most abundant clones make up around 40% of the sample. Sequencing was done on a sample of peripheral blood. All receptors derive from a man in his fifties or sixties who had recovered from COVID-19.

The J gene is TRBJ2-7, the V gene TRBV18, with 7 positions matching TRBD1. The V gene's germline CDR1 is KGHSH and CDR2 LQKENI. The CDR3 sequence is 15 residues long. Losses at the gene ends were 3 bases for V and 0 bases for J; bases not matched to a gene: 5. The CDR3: CASSPTGPSSYEQYF. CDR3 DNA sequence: TGTGCCAGCTCACCGACAGGGCCTTCCTCCTACGAGCAGTACTTC.

The CDR3 nucleotides are TGTGCCAGTAGGCGGGGGGCCTACTACAATGAGCAGTTCTTC. Amino acid sequence: CASRRGAYYNEQFF. This chain connects TRBV19 to TRBJ2-1, with 8 bases fitting TRBD2. The CDR3 runs 14 residues. Germline CDR1 and CDR2: LNHDA and SQIVND (reference sequence). Trimming took 6 bases from V and 3 from J; bases not matched to a gene: 4.

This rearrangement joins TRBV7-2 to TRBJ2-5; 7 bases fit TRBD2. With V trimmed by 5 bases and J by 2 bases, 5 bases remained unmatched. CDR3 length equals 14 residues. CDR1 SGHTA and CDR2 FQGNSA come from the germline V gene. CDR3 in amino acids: CASSPAGVQETQYF. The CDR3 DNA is TGTGCCAGCAGCCCCGCGGGGGTTCAAGAGACCCAGTACTTC.

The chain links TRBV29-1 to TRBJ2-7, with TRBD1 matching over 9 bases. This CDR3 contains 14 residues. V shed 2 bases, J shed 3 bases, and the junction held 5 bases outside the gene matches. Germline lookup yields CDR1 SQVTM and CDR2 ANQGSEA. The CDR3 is CSVEKGTGNYEQYF. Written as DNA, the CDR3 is TGCAGCGTTGAAAAAGGGACAGGGAACTACGAGCAGTACTTC.

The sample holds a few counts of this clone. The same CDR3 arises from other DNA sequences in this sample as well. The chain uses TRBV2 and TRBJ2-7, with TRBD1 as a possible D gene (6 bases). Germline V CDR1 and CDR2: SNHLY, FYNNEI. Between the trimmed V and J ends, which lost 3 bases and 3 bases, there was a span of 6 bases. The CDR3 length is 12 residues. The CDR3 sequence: CASSETGYEQYF. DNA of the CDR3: TGTGCCAGCAGTGAGACAGGCTACGAGCAGTACTTC.

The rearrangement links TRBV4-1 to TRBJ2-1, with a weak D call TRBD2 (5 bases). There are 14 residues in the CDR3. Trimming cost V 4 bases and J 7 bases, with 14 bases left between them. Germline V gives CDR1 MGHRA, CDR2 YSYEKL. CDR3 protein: CASSPGNLGNEQFF. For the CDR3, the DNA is TGCGCCAGCAGCCCCGGGAACCTCGGAAATGAGCAGTTCTTC.

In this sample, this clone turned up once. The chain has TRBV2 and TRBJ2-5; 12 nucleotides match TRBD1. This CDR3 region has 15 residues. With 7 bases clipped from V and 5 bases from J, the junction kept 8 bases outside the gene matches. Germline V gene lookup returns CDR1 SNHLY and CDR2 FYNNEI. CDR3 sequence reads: CASINRDRGLETQYF. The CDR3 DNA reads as TGTGCCAGCATTAACCGGGACAGGGGGCTTGAGACCCAGTACTTC.

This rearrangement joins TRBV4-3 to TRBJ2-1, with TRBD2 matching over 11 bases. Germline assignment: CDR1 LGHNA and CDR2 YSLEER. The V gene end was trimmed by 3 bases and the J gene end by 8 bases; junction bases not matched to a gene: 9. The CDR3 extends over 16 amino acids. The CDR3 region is CASSQAVAGGRDEQFF. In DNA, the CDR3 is TGCGCCAGCAGCCAGGCCGTAGCGGGGGGGCGAGATGAGCAGTTCTTC.

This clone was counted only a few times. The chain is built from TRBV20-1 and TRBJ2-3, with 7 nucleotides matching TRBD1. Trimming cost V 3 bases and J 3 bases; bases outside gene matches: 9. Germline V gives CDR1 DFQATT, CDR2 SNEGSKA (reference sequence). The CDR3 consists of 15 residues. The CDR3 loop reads CSASVGTDATDTQYF. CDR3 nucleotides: TGCAGTGCTAGTGTCGGGACAGACGCAACAGATACGCAGTATTTT.

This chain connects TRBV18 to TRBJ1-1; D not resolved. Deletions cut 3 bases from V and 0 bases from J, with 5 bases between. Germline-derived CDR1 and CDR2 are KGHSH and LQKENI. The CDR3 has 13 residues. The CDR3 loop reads CASSPAVNTEAFF. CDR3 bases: TGTGCCAGCTCACCGGCAGTGAACACTGAAGCTTTCTTT.

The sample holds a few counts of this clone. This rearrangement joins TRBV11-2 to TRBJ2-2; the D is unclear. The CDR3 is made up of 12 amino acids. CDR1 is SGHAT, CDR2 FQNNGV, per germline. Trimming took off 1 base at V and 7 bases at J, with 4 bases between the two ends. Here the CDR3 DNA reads TGTGCCAGCAGCTTAGCAGGCGGGGAGCTGTTTTTT. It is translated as CASSLAGGELFF. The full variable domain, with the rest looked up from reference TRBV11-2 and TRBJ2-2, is EAGVAQSPRYKIIEKRQSVAFWCNPISGHATLYWYQQILGQGPKLLIQFQNNGVVDDSQLPKDRFSAERLKGVDSTLKIQPAKLEDSAVYLCASSLAGGELFFGEGSRLTVL.

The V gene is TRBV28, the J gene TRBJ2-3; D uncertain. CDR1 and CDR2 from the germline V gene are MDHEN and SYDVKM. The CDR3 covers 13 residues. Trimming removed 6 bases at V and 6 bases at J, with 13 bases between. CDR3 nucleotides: TGTGCCAGCAGCTCTTCTTTGGCCGATACGCAGTATTTT. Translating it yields CASSSSLADTQYF.

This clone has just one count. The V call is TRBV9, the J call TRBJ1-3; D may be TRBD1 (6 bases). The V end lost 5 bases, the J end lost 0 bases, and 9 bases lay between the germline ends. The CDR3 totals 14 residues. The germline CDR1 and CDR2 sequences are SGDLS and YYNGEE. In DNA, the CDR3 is TGTGCCAGCAGTCAGGGGATCTCTGGAAACACCATATATTTT. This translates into CASSQGISGNTIYF.

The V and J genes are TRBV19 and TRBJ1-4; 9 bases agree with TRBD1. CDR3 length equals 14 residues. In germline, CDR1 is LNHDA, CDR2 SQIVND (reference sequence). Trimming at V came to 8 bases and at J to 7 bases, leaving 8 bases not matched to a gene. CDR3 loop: CASSQGAVGEKLFF. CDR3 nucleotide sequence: TGTGCCAGTTCACAGGGGGCTGTGGGTGAAAAACTGTTTTTT.

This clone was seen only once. The CDR3 here is CASSIVAAGGGLVNTEAFF. CDR3 bases: TGTGCCAGTAGTATAGTCGCGGCAGGGGGAGGTTTAGTGAACACTGAAGCTTTCTTT. The gene calls are TRBV19 and TRBJ1-1; 7 bases map to TRBD1. There are 19 residues in the CDR3. V shed 1 base and J 0 bases; nucleotides not matched to a gene: 14. In germline, CDR1 is LNHDA, CDR2 SQIVND (reference sequence).

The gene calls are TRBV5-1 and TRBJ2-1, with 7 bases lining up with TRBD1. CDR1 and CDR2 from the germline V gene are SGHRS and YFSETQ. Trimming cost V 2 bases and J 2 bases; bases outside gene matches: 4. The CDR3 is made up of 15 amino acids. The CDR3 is CASSLTGAPYNEQFF. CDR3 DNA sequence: TGCGCCAGCAGCTTAACAGGGGCCCCCTACAATGAGCAGTTCTTC.

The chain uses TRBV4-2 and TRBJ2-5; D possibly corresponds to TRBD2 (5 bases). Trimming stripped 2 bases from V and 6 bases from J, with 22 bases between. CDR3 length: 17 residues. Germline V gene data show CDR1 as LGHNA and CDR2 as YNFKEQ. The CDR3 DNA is TGTGCCAGCAGCCAAATTCAAGGTGGAGGTAGTATGAAGACCCAGTACTTC. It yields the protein CASSQIQGGGSMKTQYF.

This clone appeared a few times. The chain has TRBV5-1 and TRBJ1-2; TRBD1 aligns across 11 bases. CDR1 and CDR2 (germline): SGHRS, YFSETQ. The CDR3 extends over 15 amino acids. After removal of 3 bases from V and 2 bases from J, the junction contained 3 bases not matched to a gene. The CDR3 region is CASSWTGGANYGYTF. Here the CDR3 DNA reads TGCGCCAGCAGCTGGACAGGGGGCGCGAACTATGGCTACACCTTC.

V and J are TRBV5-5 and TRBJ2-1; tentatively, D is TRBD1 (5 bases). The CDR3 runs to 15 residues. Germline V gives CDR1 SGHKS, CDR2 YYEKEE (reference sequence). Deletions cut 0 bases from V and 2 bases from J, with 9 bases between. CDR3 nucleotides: TGTGCCAGCAGCTTGGATTGGGGCCCCTACAATGAGCAGTTCTTC. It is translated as CASSLDWGPYNEQFF.

DNA for the CDR3: TGTGCCAGCAGGGGGGACAGGGTGGAAGAAAAACTGTTTTTT. Protein product: CASRGDRVEEKLFF. The chain combines TRBV2 with TRBJ1-4, with 9 positions matching TRBD1. V was clipped by 6 bases and J by 8 bases; unmatched bases: 7. The CDR3 sequence is 14 residues long. Looked up from germline, CDR1 is SNHLY and CDR2 is FYNNEI.

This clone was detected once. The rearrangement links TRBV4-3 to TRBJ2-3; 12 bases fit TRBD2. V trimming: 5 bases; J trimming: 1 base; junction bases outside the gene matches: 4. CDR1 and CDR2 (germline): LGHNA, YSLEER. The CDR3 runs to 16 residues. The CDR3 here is CASSERLAGGTDTQYF. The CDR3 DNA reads TGCGCCAGCAGCGAAAGACTAGCGGGGGGCACAGATACGCAGTATTTT.